The entry below describes one T cell receptor (beta chain). Its antigen remains unknown. The entry originates in a study of siplizumab effects on memory and regulatory T cells. Study-wide points: Of the proliferating CD4+ or CD8+ clones, roughly 75-96% lacked a naive or memory phenotype that could be assigned. Siplizumab significantly decreased alloreactive sequences from unstimulated CD4+ memory cells. Controls showed an average of around 27% Treg-derived mappable alloreactive CD4+ clones, while siplizumab showed about 75%.

Sequencing was performed with immunoSEQ multiplex PCR; in TCRdb, only in-frame clones are kept and a portion is missing. The sample contains 57,000 or so clones, 79% of which appear only once. In a few donor pairs, unstimulated naive, memory, effector memory and TEMRA subsets were sequenced. This CDR3 is 16 amino acids long. Trimming left V 1 base short and J 1 base short, with 13 bases between. In germline, CDR1 is MGHRA, CDR2 YSYEKL. This sequence originates from a human donor in good health. The gene calls are TRBV4-1 and TRBJ2-5; TRBD1 might be the D (6 bases). Sequenced input: memory CD4+ T cells sorted from blood. CDR3 region: CASSQGRQALQETQYF. In DNA, the CDR3 is TGCGCCAGCAGCCAAGGCAGACAGGCCCTCCAAGAGACCCAGTACTTC.